These 5 T cell receptor beta chains came from one sample sequenced in a study of long-term antiretroviral therapy in people with HIV. Samples were assayed with immunoSEQ v3.0 at survey level. Assay used: immunoSEQ multiplex PCR; TCRdb lists only in-frame clones, some missing. The sample lists about 28,000 clones; just under 95% were seen once. Here the sequenced sample was unsorted PBMCs, taken 5.3 years after starting antiretroviral therapy. The receptors here all came from a man between 45 and 60 years old with HIV.

This chain links TRBV5-1 with TRBJ2-7; D ambiguous. V shed 0 bases and J shed 3 bases, with 19 bases lying between them. The germline CDR1 and CDR2 sequences are SGHRS and YFSETQ. The CDR3 consists of 17 residues. CDR3 sequence reads: CASSLDGSVDPVYEQYF. DNA for the CDR3: TGCGCCAGCAGCTTGGATGGGTCGGTTGACCCCGTCTACGAGCAGTACTTC.

The gene calls are TRBV4-1 and TRBJ1-1; 7 positions agree with TRBD1. This CDR3 contains 12 residues. After removal of 4 bases from V and 7 bases from J, the junction contained 3 bases not matched to a gene. Germline CDR1 is MGHRA and CDR2 is YSYEKL. The CDR3 DNA reads TGCGCCAGCAGCCTTCACAGGGGTGAAGCTTTCTTT. Amino acid sequence: CASSLHRGEAFF.

The rearrangement joins TRBV7-6 to TRBJ2-7; D is perhaps TRBD2 (6 bases). The CDR3 spans 15 residues. Trimming pared 4 bases from V and 0 bases from J, leaving 13 bases between. Germline CDR1 SGHVS, CDR2 FNYEAQ. The CDR3 spells CASSSGLSLSYEQYF. The CDR3 DNA reads TGTGCCAGCAGCTCAGGACTAAGCCTCTCCTACGAGCAGTACTTC.

This chain links TRBV5-6 with TRBJ1-3; D gene ambiguous. The CDR3 spans 15 residues. Germline V gives CDR1 SGHDT, CDR2 YYEEEE. The germline V and J ends were trimmed by 1 base and 0 bases, with 8 bases remaining between them. For the CDR3, the DNA is TGTGCCAGCAGCTTGCGAGGGCGCTCTGGAAACACCATATATTTT. This sequence encodes CASSLRGRSGNTIYF.

This chain uses TRBV19 with TRBJ1-1, with D possibly being TRBD1 (5 bases). This CDR3 has 15 amino acids. Trimming shortened V by 4 bases and J by 5 bases, and 17 bases separated the two germline ends. Looked up from germline, CDR1 is LNHDA and CDR2 is SQIVND (reference sequence). The CDR3 protein is CASSRTQGGRTEAFF. The CDR3 DNA is TGTGCCAGTAGTAGGACTCAGGGAGGTCGGACTGAAGCTTTCTTT.